This TCR beta chain was observed in a study of cytomegalovirus exposure and HLA in healthy donors. Germline-derived CDR1 and CDR2 are SQVTM and ANQGSEA. This CDR3 has 14 amino acids. Trimming took 7 bases from V and 1 from J, leaving 15 bases between them. PCR was performed using 60 Vbeta and 13 Jbeta primers. The table came from immunoSEQ multiplex PCR; TCRdb's copy has only in-frame clones and leaves some out. Of roughly 150,000 clones listed, roughly 80% are singletons. This chain links TRBV29-1 with TRBJ2-3; D unclear. Sequencing input: PBMCs. The clonotype comes from a man aged 18 to 29 in good health and CMV-seropositive. The DNA of the CDR3 is TGCAGCGCAGCGCCTATAGATGGCACAGATACGCAGTATTTT. Protein: CSAAPIDGTDTQYF.